This T cell receptor (beta chain) was recorded in a study of pediatric ulcerative colitis. The assay was run at survey level. The repertoire was sequenced with immunoSEQ multiplex PCR; TCRdb's copy has only in-frame clones and lacks some. Of roughly 54,000 clones listed, over 70% are singletons. At colonoscopy, a blood sample was also collected. Deletions cut 6 bases from V and 2 bases from J, with 16 bases between. This CDR3 contains 15 residues. Germline values: CDR1 MNHNY, CDR2 SVGAGI (reference sequence). The J gene is TRBJ1-1, the V gene TRBV6-6, with a weak D call TRBD1 (5 bases). Sequenced input: blood. This sequence originates from a boy aged 10-17 years who was a control in a study of pediatric ulcerative colitis. The CDR3: CASRRDVTGNTEAFF. In DNA form, the CDR3 reads TGTGCCAGCAGGAGGGACGTAACAGGAAACACTGAAGCTTTCTTT.